This T cell receptor beta chain was sequenced in a study of PD-1 blockade in classical Hodgkin lymphoma. Some clones are missing from TCRdb's copy, which holds only in-frame ones; the method was immunoSEQ multiplex PCR. The data contain tens of thousands of clones, about nine tenths of them singletons. Time point denoted: cycle 4 day 1 (C4D1), after 5 to 7 weeks of nivolumab. Following autologous stem cell transplantation, relapse occurred in every patient, and exposure to brentuximab vedotin varied. This clone has more than one count but fewer than ten. Material: peripheral blood mononuclear cells (PBMCs), obtained before the fourth cycle of nivolumab. This sequence was found in a human donor with classical Hodgkin lymphoma.

DNA of the CDR3: TGTGCCAGCAGTTACTTGACAGGGCATTCACCCCTCCACTTT. Protein: CASSYLTGHSPLHF. The rearrangement links TRBV6-5 to TRBJ1-6; 7 bases map to TRBD1. The germline V gene encodes CDR1 MNHEY and CDR2 SVGAGI. This CDR3 is built from 14 residues. V gave up 1 base and J gave up 8 bases; unmatched junction bases: 2.